This T cell receptor (beta chain) stems from a study of response to subunit inactivated influenza vaccine. Remarks on this clonotype: Its antigen is still unknown.

TCRdb passed the RT-PCR reads through MiXCR, listing each CDR3 protein once. The sample consists of around 500,000 distinct CDR3 sequences, over 9.5% of them appearing once. Study-level results: Few new T cells, the authors suggested, are recruited by each seasonal influenza vaccination.

Trimming took off 5 bases at V and 5 bases at J, with 12 bases between the two ends. CDR1 is MNHNS and CDR2 is SASEGT in the germline V gene. The CDR3 is made up of 13 amino acids. The sample was PBMCs from blood, taken roughly 47 days after vaccination. The rearrangement uses TRBV6-1 and TRBJ2-5; D ambiguous. This sequence originates from a middle-aged man who received an inactivated influenza vaccine. The CDR3 sequence is CASSPPFGETQYF. DNA for the CDR3: TGTGCCAGCAGTCCGCCTTTTGGGGAGACCCAGTACTTC.